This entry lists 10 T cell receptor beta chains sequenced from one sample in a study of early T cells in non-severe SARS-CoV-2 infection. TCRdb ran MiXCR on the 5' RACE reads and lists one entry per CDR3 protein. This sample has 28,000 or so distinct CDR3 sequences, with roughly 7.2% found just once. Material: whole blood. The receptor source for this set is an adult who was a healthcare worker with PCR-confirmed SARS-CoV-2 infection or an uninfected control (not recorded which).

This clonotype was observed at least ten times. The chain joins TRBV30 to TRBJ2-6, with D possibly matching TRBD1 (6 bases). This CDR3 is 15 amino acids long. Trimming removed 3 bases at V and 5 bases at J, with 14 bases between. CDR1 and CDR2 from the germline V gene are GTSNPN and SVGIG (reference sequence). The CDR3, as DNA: TGTGCCTGGAGCAAACAGGGCCTTTGGGCCAACGTCCTGACTTTC. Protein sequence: CAWSKQGLWANVLTF.

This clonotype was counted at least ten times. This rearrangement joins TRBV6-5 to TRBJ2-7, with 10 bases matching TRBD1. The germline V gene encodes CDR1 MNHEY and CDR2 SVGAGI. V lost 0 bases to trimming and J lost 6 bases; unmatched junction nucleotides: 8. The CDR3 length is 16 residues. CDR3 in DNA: TGTGCCAGCAGTTACTCGTCCCTCTGGACAGGGGGCGAGCAGTACTTC. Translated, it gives CASSYSSLWTGGEQYF.

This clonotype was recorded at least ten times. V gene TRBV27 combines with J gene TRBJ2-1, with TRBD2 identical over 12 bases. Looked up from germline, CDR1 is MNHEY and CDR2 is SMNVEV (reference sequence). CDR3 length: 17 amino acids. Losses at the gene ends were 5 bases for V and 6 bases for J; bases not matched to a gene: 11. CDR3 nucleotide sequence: TGTGCCAGCAGTCTGGGGTCACTAGCGGGAGGTATCAATGAGCAGTTCTTC. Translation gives CASSLGSLAGGINEQFF.

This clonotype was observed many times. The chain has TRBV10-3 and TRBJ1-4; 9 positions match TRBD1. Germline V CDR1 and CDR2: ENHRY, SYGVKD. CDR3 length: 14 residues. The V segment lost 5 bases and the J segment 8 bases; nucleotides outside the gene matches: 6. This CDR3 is CAISKQGAQEKLFF. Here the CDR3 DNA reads TGTGCCATCAGTAAACAGGGGGCGCAAGAAAAACTGTTTTTT.

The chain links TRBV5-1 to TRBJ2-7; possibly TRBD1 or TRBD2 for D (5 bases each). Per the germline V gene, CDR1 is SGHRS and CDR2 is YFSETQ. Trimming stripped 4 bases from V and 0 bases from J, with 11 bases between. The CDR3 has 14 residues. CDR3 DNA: TGCGCCAGCAGCCGGGACGGTCGCTCCTACGAGCAGTACTTC. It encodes CASSRDGRSYEQYF.

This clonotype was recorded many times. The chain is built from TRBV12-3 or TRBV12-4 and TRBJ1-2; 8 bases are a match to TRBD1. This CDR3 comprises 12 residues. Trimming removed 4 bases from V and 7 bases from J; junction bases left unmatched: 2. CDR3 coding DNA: TGTGCCAGCAGTTACGGACAGGGTGGCTACACCTTC. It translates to CASSYGQGGYTF.

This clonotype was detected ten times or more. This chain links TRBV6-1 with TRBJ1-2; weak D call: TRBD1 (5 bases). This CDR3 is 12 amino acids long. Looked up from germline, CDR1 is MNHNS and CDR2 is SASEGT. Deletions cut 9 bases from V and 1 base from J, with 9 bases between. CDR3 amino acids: CASTGGNYGYTF. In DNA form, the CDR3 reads TGTGCCAGTACGGGGGGTAACTATGGCTACACCTTC.

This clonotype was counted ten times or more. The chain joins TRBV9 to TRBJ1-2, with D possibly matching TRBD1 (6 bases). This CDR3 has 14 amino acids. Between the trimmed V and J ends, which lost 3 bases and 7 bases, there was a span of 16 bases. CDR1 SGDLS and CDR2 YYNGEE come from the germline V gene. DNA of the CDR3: TGTGCCAGCAGCGCGTACCCGGGGGCGCCTGGCTACACCTTC. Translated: CASSAYPGAPGYTF.

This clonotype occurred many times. CDR3 in amino acids: CSASDRGNRPLHF. DNA for the CDR3: TGCAGTGCAAGCGACAGGGGGAATAGGCCCCTCCACTTT. The V gene is TRBV20-1, the J gene TRBJ1-6; 9 bases are shared with TRBD1. The CDR3 consists of 13 residues. Germline CDR1 and CDR2: DFQATT and SNEGSKA (reference sequence). Trimming took 6 bases from V and 13 from J; bases not matched to a gene: 10.

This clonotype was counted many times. As DNA, the CDR3 is TGTGCCAGTAGTATACAGGCCGGAAATCAGCCCCAGCATTTT. Its protein is CASSIQAGNQPQHF. The chain uses TRBV19 and TRBJ1-5; D is uncertain. The CDR3 is 14 residues long. The germline V gene has CDR1 LNHDA and CDR2 SQIVND (reference sequence). Trimming shortened V by 2 bases and J by 4 bases, and 9 bases separated the two germline ends.